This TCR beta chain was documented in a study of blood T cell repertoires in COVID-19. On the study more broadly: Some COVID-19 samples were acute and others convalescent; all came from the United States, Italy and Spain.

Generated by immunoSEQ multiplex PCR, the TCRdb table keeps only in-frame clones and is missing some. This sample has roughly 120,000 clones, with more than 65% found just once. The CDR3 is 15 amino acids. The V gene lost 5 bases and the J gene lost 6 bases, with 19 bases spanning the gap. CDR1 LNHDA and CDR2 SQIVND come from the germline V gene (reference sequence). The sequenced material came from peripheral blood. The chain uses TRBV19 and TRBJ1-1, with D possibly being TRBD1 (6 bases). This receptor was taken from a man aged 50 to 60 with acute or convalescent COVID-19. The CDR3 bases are TGTGCCAGTAGTTTTCCCAGGGGATCGGAACCTGAAGCTTTCTTT. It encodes CASSFPRGSEPEAFF.